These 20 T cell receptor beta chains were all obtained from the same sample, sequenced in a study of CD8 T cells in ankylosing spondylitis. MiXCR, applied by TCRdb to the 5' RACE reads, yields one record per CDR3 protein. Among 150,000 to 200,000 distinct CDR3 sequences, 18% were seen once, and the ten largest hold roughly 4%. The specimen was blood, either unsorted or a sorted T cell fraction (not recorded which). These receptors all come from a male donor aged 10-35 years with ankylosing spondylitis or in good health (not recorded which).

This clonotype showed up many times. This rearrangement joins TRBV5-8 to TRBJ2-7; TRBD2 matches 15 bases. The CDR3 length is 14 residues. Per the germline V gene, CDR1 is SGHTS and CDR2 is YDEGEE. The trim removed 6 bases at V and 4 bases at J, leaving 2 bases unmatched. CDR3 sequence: CASKGLAGGYEQYF. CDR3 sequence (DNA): TGTGCCAGCAAAGGACTAGCGGGAGGGTACGAGCAGTACTTC.

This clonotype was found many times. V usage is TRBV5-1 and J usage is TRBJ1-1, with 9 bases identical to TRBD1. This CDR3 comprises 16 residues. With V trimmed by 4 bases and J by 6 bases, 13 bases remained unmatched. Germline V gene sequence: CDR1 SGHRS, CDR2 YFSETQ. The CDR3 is CASSPVLDRGFSEAFF. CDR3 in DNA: TGCGCCAGCAGCCCGGTTCTGGACAGGGGATTCTCTGAAGCTTTCTTT.

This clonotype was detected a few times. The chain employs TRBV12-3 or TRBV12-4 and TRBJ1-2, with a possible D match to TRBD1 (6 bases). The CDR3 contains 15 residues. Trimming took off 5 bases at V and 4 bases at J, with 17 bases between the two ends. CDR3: CASSLGRTVTYGYTF. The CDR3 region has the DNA TGTGCCAGCAGTCTCGGCCGGACAGTGACCTATGGCTACACCTTC.

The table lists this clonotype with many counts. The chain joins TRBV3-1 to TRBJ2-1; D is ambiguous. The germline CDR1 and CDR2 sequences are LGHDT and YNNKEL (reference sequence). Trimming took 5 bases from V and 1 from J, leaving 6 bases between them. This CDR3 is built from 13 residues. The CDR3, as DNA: TGTGCCAGCAGCAACAGATCCTACAATGAGCAGTTCTTC. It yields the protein CASSNRSYNEQFF.

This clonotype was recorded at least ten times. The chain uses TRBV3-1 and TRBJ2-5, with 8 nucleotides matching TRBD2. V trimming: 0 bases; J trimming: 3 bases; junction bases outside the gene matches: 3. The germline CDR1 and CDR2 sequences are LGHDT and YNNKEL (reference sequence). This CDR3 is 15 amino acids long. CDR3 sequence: CASSQDRAGEETQYF. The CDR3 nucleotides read TGTGCCAGCAGCCAAGATCGAGCGGGGGAAGAGACCCAGTACTTC.

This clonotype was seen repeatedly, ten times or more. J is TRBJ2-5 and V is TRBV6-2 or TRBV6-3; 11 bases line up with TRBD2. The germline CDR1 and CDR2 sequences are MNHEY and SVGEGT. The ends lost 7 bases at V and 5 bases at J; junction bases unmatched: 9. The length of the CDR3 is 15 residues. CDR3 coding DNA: TGTGCCAGCAACTTAGCGGGAGGGGCCCCGGAGACCCAGTACTTC. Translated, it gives CASNLAGGAPETQYF.

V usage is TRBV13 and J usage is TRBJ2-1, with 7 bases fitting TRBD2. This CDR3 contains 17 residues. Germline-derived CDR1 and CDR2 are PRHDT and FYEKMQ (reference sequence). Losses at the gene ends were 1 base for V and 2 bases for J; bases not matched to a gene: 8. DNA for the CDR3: TGTGCCAGCAGCTTAGCTAGCGGACGCGTCCCCTACAATGAGCAGTTCTTC. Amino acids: CASSLASGRVPYNEQFF.

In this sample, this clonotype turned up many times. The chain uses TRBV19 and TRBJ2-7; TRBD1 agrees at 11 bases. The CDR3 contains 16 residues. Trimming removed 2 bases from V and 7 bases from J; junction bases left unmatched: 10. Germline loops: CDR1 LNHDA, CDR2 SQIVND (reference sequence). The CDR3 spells CASSIRAGQGASEQYF. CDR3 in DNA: TGTGCCAGTAGTATAAGGGCTGGACAGGGGGCGAGTGAGCAGTACTTC.

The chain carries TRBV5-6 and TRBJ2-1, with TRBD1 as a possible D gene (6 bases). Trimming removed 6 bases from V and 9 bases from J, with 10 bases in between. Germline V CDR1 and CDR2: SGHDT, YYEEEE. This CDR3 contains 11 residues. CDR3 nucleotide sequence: TGTGCCAGCACAAAGGGGGTTGAGCAGTTCTTC. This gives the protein CASTKGVEQFF. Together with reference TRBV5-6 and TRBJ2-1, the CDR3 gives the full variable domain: DAGVTQSPTHLIKTRGQQVTLRCSPKSGHDTVSWYQQALGQGPQFIFQYYEEEERQRGNFPDRFSGHQFPNYSSELNVNALLLGDSALYLCASTKGVEQFFGPGTRLTVL.

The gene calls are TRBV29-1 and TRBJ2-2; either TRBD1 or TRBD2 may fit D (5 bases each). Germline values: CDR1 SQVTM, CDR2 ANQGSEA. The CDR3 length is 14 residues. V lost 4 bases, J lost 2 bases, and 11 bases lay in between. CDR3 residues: CSVATGLNTGELFF. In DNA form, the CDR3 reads TGCAGCGTTGCGACGGGGCTTAACACCGGGGAGCTGTTTTTT.

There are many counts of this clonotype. As DNA, the CDR3 is TGTGCCTGGAGTGTACGAGGCAGTTCTTACGAGCAGTACTTC. Protein: CAWSVRGSSYEQYF. The chain joins TRBV30 to TRBJ2-7, with D uncertain. V lost 0 bases to trimming and J lost 4 bases, with 13 bases between them. Germline CDR1 is GTSNPN and CDR2 is SVGIG (reference sequence). This CDR3 is 14 amino acids long.

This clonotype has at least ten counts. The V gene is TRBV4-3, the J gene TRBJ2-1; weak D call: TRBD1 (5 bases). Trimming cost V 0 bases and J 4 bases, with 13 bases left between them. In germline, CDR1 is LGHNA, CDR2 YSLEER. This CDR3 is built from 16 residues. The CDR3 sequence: CASSQDREQTYNEQFF. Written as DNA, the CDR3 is TGCGCCAGCAGCCAAGACAGGGAACAAACTTACAATGAGCAGTTCTTC.

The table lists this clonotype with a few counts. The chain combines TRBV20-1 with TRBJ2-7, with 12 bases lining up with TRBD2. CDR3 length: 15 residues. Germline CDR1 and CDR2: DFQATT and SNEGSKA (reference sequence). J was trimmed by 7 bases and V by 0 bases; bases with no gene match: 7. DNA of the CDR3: TGCAGTGCTAGAGATCCCCTAGCGGGAGGGCGGGAGCAGTACTTC. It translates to CSARDPLAGGREQYF.

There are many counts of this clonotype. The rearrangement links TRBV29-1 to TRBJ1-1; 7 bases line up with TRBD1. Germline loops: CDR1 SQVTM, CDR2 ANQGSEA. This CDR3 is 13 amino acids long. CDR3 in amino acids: CITGAPMNTEAFF. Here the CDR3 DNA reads TGCATCACAGGGGCCCCTATGAACACTGAAGCTTTCTTT.

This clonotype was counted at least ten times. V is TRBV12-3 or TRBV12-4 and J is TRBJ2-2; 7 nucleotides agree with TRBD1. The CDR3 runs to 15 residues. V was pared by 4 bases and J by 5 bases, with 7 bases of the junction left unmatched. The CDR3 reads CASSSGTETTGELFF. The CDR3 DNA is TGTGCCAGCAGTTCCGGGACAGAGACTACCGGGGAGCTGTTTTTT.

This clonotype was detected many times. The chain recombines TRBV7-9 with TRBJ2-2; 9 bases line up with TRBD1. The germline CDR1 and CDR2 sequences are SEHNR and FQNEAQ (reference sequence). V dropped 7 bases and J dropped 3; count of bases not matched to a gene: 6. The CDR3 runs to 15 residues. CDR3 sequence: CASKQGALYTGELFF. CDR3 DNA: TGTGCCAGCAAACAGGGGGCGCTTTACACCGGGGAGCTGTTTTTT.

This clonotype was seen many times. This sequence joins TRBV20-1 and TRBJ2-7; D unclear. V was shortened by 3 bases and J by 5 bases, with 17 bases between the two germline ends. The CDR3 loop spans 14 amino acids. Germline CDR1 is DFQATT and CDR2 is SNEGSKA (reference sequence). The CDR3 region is CSASSRVGSNEQYF. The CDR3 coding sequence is TGCAGTGCTAGTAGCCGGGTCGGGTCGAACGAGCAGTACTTC.

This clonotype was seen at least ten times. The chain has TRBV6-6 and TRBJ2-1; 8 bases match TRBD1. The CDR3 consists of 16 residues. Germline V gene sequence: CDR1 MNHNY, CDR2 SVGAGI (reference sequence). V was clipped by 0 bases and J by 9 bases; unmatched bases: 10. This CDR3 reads CASSYSGGQGLGEQFF. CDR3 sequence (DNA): TGTGCCAGCAGTTACTCGGGTGGACAGGGATTGGGTGAGCAGTTCTTC.

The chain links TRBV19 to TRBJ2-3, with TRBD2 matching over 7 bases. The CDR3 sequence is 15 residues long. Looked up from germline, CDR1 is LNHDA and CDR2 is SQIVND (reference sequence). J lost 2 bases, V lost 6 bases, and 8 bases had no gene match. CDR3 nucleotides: TGTGCCAGTAGCCTTGGACTAGTTGACACAGATACGCAGTATTTT. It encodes CASSLGLVDTDTQYF.

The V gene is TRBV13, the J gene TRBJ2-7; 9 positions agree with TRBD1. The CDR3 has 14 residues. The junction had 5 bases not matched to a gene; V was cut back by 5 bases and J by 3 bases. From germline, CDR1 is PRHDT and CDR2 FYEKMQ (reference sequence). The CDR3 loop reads CASSDRDRVYEQYF. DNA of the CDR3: TGTGCCAGCAGCGACCGGGACAGGGTCTACGAGCAGTACTTC.